This T cell receptor (beta chain) was profiled in a study of blood T cell repertoires in COVID-19. Study in general: Samples of COVID-19 (acute and convalescent) were obtained from the United States, Italy and Spain. Sources were T cells, B-cell-depleted T cells, or PBMCs; the material itself was cDNA or gDNA.

V dropped 7 bases and J dropped 7; count of bases not matched to a gene: 6. Germline CDR1 reads SQVTM; CDR2 reads ANQGSEA. The CDR3 extends over 12 amino acids. In the authors' methods: Reference gene primer amplification in the assay estimated nucleated cell counts. TCRdb keeps only in-frame clones here, not all; method: immunoSEQ multiplex PCR. V, J and clone size derive from that table, while D and trimming were established from the DNA sequence. The table includes 40,000 or so clones, 85% detected once. The sequenced sample was peripheral blood. The V gene is TRBV29-1, the J gene TRBJ1-2; 10 nucleotides line up with TRBD1. The TCR sequence derives from a man aged 50-60 years with active COVID-19. CDR3 in amino acids: CSGGQGSAGYTF. In nucleotides, the CDR3 is TGCAGCGGGGGACAGGGGAGTGCTGGCTACACCTTC.